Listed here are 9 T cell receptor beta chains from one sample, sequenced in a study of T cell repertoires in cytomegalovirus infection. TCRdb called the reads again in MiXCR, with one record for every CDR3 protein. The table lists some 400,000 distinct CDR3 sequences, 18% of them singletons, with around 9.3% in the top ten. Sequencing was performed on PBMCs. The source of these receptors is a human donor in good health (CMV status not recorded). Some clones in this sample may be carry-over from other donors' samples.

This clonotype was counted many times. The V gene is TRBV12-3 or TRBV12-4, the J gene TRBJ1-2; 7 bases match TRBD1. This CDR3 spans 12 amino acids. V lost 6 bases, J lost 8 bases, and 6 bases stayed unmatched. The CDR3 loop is CASSDRVKGYTF. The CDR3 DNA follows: TGTGCCAGCAGCGACAGGGTAAAGGGCTACACCTTC.

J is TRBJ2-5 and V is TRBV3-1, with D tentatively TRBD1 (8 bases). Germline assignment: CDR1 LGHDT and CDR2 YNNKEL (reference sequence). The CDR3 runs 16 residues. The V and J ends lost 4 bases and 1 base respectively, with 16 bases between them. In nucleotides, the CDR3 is TGTGCCAGCAGCCTTTGGACAGGGAGGGGCCAAGAGACCCAGTACTTC. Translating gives CASSLWTGRGQETQYF.

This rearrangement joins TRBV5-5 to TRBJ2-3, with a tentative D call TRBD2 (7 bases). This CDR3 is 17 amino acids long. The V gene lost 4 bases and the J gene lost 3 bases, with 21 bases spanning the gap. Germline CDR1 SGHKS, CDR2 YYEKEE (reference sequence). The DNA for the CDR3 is TGTGCCAGCAGCCATCTGAGTGGGGGGGCCGAGACAGATACGCAGTATTTT. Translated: CASSHLSGGAETDTQYF.

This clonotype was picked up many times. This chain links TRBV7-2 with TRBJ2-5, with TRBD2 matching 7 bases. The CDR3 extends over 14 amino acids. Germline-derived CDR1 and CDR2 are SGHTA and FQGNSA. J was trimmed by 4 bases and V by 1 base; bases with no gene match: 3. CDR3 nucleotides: TGTGCCAGCAGCTTAGGACTAGCCCCAGAGACCCAGTACTTC. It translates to CASSLGLAPETQYF.

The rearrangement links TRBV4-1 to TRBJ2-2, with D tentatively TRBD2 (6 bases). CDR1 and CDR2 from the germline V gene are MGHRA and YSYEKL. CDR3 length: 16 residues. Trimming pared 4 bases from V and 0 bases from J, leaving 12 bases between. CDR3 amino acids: CASSRVAGTNTGELFF. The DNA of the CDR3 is TGCGCCAGCAGCCGTGTGGCGGGGACGAACACCGGGGAGCTGTTTTTT.

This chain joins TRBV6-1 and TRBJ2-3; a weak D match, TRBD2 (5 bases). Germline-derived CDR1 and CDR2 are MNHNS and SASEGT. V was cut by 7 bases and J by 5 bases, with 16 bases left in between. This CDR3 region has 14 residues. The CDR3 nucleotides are TGTGCCAGCACTGTGACTACAGCTGGAGATACGCAGTATTTT. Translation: CASTVTTAGDTQYF.

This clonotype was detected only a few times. Here the CDR3 reads CSAARQGNYGYTF. CDR3 coding DNA: TGCAGTGCTGCCCGACAGGGCAACTATGGCTACACCTTC. The chain carries TRBV20-1 and TRBJ1-2; 7 nucleotides line up with TRBD1. The V gene's germline CDR1 is DFQATT and CDR2 SNEGSKA (reference sequence). CDR3 size: 13 residues. V lost 5 bases, J lost 2 bases, and 5 bases stayed unmatched.

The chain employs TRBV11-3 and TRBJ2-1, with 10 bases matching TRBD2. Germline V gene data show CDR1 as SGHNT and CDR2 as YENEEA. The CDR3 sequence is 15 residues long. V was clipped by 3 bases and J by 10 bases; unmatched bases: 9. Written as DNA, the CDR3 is TGTGCCAGCAGCTTTGGAGGGCTAGCGGGAGACGAGCAGTTCTTC. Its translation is CASSFGGLAGDEQFF.

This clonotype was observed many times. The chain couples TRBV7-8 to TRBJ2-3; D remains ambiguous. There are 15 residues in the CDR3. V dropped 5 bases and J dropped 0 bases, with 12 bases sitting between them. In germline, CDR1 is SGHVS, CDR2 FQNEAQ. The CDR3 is CASSPDWQSTDTQYF. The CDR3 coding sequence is TGTGCCAGCAGCCCCGACTGGCAGAGCACAGATACGCAGTATTTT. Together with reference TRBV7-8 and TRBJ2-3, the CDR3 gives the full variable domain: GAGVSQSPRYKVAKRGQDVALRCDPISGHVSLFWYQQALGQGPEFLTYFQNEAQLDKSGLPSDRFFAERPEGSVSTLKIQRTQQEDSAVYLCASSPDWQSTDTQYFGPGTRLTVL.